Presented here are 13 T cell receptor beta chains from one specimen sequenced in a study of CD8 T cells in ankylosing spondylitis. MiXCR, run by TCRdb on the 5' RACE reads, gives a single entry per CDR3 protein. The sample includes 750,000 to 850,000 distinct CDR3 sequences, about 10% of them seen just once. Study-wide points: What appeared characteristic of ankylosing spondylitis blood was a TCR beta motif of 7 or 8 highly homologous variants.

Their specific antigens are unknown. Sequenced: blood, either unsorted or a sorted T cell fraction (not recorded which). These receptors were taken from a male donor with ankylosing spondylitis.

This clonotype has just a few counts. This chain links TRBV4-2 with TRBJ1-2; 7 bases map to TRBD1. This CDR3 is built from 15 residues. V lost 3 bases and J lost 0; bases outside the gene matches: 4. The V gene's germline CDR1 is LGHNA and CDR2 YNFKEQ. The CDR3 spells CASSHGTAANYGYTF. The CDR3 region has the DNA TGTGCCAGCAGCCACGGGACAGCCGCTAACTATGGCTACACCTTC.

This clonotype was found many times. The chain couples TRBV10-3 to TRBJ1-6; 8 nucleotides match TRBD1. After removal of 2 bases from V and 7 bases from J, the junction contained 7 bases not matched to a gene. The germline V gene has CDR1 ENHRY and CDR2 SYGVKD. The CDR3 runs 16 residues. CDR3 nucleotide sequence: TGTGCCATCAGTGAGGCCGGACAGGGTAAAAATTCACCCCTCCACTTT. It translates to CAISEAGQGKNSPLHF.

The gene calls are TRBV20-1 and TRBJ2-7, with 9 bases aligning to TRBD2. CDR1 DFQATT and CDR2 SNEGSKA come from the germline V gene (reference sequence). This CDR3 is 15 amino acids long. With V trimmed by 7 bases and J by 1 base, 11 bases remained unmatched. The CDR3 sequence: CSVVQGTSPSYEQYF. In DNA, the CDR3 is TGCAGTGTCGTCCAGGGGACTAGCCCTTCCTACGAGCAGTACTTC.

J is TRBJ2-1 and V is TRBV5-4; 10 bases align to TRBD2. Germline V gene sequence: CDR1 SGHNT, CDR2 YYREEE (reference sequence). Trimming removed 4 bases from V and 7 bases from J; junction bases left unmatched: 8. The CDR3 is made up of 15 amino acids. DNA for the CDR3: TGTGCCAGCAGCCGAAGCGGGAGGGTAGAAAATGAGCAGTTCTTC. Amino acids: CASSRSGRVENEQFF.

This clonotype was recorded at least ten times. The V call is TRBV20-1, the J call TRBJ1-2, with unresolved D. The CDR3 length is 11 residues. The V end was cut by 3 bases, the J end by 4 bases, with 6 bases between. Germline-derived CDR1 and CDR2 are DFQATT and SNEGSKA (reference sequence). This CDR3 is CSASGSYGYTF. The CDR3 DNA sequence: TGCAGTGCTAGCGGCTCCTATGGCTACACCTTC.

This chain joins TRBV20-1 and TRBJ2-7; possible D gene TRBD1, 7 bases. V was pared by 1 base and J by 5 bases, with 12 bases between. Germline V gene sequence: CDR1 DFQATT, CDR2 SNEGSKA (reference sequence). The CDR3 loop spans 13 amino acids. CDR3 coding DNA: TGCAGTGCTAGAGTCCCAGGGGGGCACGAGCAGTACTTC. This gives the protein CSARVPGGHEQYF.

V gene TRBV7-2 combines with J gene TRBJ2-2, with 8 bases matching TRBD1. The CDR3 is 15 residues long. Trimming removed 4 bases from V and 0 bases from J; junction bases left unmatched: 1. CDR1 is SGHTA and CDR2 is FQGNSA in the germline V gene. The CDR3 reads CASSSGGSNTGELFF. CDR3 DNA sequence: TGTGCCAGCAGCTCAGGGGGCTCGAACACCGGGGAGCTGTTTTTT.

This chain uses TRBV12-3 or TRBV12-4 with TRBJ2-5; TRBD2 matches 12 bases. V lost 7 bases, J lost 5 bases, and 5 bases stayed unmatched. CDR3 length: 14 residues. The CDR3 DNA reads TGTGCCAGCACACCTAGCGGGGGGGTGGAGACCCAGTACTTC. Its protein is CASTPSGGVETQYF.

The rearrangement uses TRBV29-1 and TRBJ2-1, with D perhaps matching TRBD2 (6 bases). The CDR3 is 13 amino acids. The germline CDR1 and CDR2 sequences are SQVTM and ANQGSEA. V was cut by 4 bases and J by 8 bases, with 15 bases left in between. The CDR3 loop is CSVGRGRVDEQFF. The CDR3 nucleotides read TGCAGCGTTGGGCGGGGACGGGTCGATGAGCAGTTCTTC.

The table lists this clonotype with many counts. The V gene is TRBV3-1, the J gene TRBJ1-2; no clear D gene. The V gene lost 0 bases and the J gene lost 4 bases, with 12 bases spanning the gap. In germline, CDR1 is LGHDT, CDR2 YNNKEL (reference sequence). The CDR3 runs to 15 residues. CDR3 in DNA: TGTGCCAGCAGCCAAGATAGAGGGAGGGCCTATGGCTACACCTTC. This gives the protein CASSQDRGRAYGYTF. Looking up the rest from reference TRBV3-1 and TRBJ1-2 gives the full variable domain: DTAVSQTPKYLVTQMGNDKSIKCEQNLGHDTMYWYKQDSKKFLKIMFSYNNKELIINETVPNRFSPKSPDKAHLNLHINSLELGDSAVYFCASSQDRGRAYGYTFGSGTRLTVV.

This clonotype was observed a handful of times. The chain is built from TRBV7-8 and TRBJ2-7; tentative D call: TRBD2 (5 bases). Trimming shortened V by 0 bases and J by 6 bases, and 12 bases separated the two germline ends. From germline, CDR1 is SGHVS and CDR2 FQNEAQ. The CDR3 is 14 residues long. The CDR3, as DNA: TGTGCCAGCAGCTTAGCCCGGCCGGGATCCGAGCAGTACTTC. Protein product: CASSLARPGSEQYF.

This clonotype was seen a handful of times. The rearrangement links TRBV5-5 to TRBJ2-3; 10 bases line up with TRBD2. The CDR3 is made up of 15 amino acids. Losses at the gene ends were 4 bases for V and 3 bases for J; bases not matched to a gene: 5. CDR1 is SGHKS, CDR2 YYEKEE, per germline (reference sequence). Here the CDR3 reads CASSLLLAGTDTQYF. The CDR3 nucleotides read TGTGCCAGCAGCCTGTTACTAGCGGGGACAGATACGCAGTATTTT.

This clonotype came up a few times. DNA for the CDR3: TGTGCCAGCAGCTTAGAGGCTGGAAACACCATATATTTT. Translation gives CASSLEAGNTIYF. This rearrangement joins TRBV7-2 to TRBJ1-3; D gene unclear. Per the germline V gene, CDR1 is SGHTA and CDR2 is FQGNSA. The V and J ends lost 1 base and 2 bases respectively, with 3 bases between them. This CDR3 region has 13 residues.